Shown below are 27 T cell receptor beta chains from a single sample sequenced in a study of post-analysis software for immune sequencing data (dated by TCRdb to between 2014 and 2017). Broad study findings and their caveats: Significantly higher frequencies in patients than in controls were found for about five TRBV segments, including TRBV5-6, TRBV5-1 and TRBV20-1.

To prepare the library, PCR was applied. Sequencing was carried out with an Illumina HiSeq 2500. To reduce PCR and sequencing biases, unique molecular identifiers were built into the TCR beta cDNA libraries. TCRdb trimmed the raw reads at Q25, called clones with MiXCR and kept productive beta chains. Identical CDR3 proteins give one entry, which carries the most common genes and DNA. In all, the sample holds about 540,000 distinct CDR3 sequences, and around 36% of those were seen once. The top ten hold approximately 5.4% of the sample. Their antigens remain unidentified. The sample was blood. These receptors were obtained from a girl aged 2 to 17 with multiple sclerosis.

This clonotype was counted only a few times. The chain is built from TRBV10-3 and TRBJ2-3; D is ambiguous. This CDR3 region has 13 residues. Germline V gives CDR1 ENHRY, CDR2 SYGVKD. Trimming stripped 2 bases from V and 3 bases from J, with 6 bases between. The CDR3 is CAISEPATDTQYF. DNA of the CDR3: TGTGCCATCAGTGAGCCAGCTACAGATACGCAGTATTTT.

The V call is TRBV2, the J call TRBJ2-1; 15 positions agree with TRBD2. Germline V CDR1 and CDR2: SNHLY, FYNNEI. Trimming cost V 7 bases and J 7 bases; bases outside gene matches: 2. CDR3 length: 14 residues. The DNA of the CDR3 is TGTGCCAGCATTGGACTAGCGGGGGGGAATGAGCAGTTCTTC. This codes for CASIGLAGGNEQFF.

The chain recombines TRBV20-1 with TRBJ1-5; D might be TRBD1 (6 bases). Germline CDR1 is DFQATT and CDR2 is SNEGSKA (reference sequence). CDR3 length: 15 residues. V lost 0 bases, J lost 6 bases, and 15 bases lay in between. CDR3 nucleotides: TGCAGTGCTAGAGATGGGGGGCCGGGAGCTCAGCCCCAGCATTTT. It translates to CSARDGGPGAQPQHF.

V is TRBV5-5 and J is TRBJ2-3; 9 positions match TRBD2. This CDR3 has 13 residues. Germline V lookup: CDR1 SGHKS, CDR2 YYEKEE (reference sequence). Losses at the gene ends were 7 bases for V and 3 bases for J; bases not matched to a gene: 3. In nucleotides, the CDR3 is TGTGCCAGCCAAGCGGGGGGAACAGATACGCAGTATTTT. Its protein is CASQAGGTDTQYF.

This chain links TRBV7-9 with TRBJ2-4; D could derive from TRBD1 or TRBD2 (5 bases each). V was pared by 5 bases and J by 3 bases, with 8 bases between. The CDR3 is 13 residues long. Germline assignment: CDR1 SEHNR and CDR2 FQNEAQ (reference sequence). CDR3 region: CASSRDDKNIQYF. The CDR3 nucleotides are TGTGCCAGCAGCCGGGACGACAAAAACATTCAGTACTTC. Based on the CDR3 plus reference TRBV7-9 and TRBJ2-4, the full variable domain is DTGVSQNPRHKITKRGQNVTFRCDPISEHNRLYWYRQTLGQGPEFLTYFQNEAQLEKSRLLSDRFSAERPKGSFSTLEIQRTEQGDSAMYLCASSRDDKNIQYFGAGTRLSVL.

The chain uses TRBV5-1 and TRBJ1-4; D gene ambiguous. The germline V and J ends were trimmed by 4 bases and 5 bases, with 12 bases remaining between them. Per germline, CDR1 SGHRS and CDR2 YFSETQ. The CDR3 is 14 residues long. This CDR3 reads CASSNGEQNEKLFF. The CDR3 DNA reads TGCGCCAGCAGCAATGGGGAGCAAAATGAAAAACTGTTTTTT.

This clonotype was found a few times. The chain employs TRBV5-6 and TRBJ2-7; possibly TRBD2 for D (5 bases). Looked up from germline, CDR1 is SGHDT and CDR2 is YYEEEE. The germline V and J ends were trimmed by 4 bases and 5 bases, with 10 bases remaining between them. This CDR3 is 12 amino acids long. The CDR3 protein is CASSNSRDEQYF. CDR3 nucleotides: TGTGCCAGCAGCAACTCGAGGGACGAGCAGTACTTC.

This clonotype was detected a few times. J is TRBJ2-1 and V is TRBV5-1, with TRBD2 matching 10 bases. Looked up from germline, CDR1 is SGHRS and CDR2 is YFSETQ. J gave up 7 bases and V 0 bases, and 7 bases lay outside the gene matches. The CDR3 totals 16 residues. CDR3 nucleotide sequence: TGCGCCAGCAGCTTGGGTAGCGGGGGGCCCTGGAATGAGCAGTTCTTC. It yields the protein CASSLGSGGPWNEQFF.

J is TRBJ2-3 and V is TRBV6-5; possibly TRBD1 for D (6 bases). This CDR3 comprises 15 residues. V was shortened by 4 bases and J by 0 bases, with 11 bases between the two germline ends. Germline V gene data show CDR1 as MNHEY and CDR2 as SVGAGI. CDR3 sequence: CASSSPTGSTDTQYF. The CDR3 nucleotides are TGTGCCAGCAGTTCCCCGACAGGTAGCACAGATACGCAGTATTTT.

The rearrangement joins TRBV2 to TRBJ1-1; 7 bases fit TRBD1. CDR3 size: 15 residues. J lost 0 bases, V lost 6 bases, and 7 bases had no gene match. Germline CDR1 SNHLY, CDR2 FYNNEI. The CDR3 DNA sequence: TGTGCCAGCAGGAAAGACGGGACAGTGAACACTGAAGCTTTCTTT. Residues: CASRKDGTVNTEAFF. The full variable domain, its missing parts supplied by reference TRBV2 and TRBJ1-1, is EPEVTQTPSHQVTQMGQEVILRCVPISNHLYFYWYRQILGQKVEFLVSFYNNEISEKSEIFDDQFSVERPDGSNFTLKIRSTKLEDSAMYFCASRKDGTVNTEAFFGQGTRLTVV.

The rearrangement joins TRBV4-1 to TRBJ2-1; maybe TRBD2 (7 bases). Germline CDR1 MGHRA, CDR2 YSYEKL. Trimming cost V 3 bases and J 4 bases, with 13 bases left between them. CDR3 length: 15 residues. The DNA of the CDR3 is TGCGCCAGCAGCCAGAGGGGGGGGAATTACAATGAGCAGTTCTTC. Its translation: CASSQRGGNYNEQFF.

This clonotype was observed a handful of times. The chain uses TRBV5-1 and TRBJ2-7; 11 bases are a match to TRBD1. Germline V gene sequence: CDR1 SGHRS, CDR2 YFSETQ. The CDR3 has 14 residues. Trimming at V came to 7 bases and at J to 4 bases, leaving 7 bases not matched to a gene. DNA for the CDR3: TGCGCCAGCGGACAGGGGGCGAGGGGTTACGAGCAGTACTTC. Translation gives CASGQGARGYEQYF.

This sequence joins TRBV20-1 and TRBJ1-6; possible D gene TRBD1, 5 bases. CDR3 size: 15 residues. V gave up 5 bases and J gave up 2 bases, with 13 bases separating them. Germline loops: CDR1 DFQATT, CDR2 SNEGSKA (reference sequence). The CDR3 DNA sequence: TGCAGTGCTGGCACAAAACAGGCCTATAATTCACCCCTCCACTTT. The encoded protein is CSAGTKQAYNSPLHF.

This clonotype was seen a handful of times. The rearrangement uses TRBV4-1 and TRBJ1-6, with 8 bases that match TRBD1. In germline, CDR1 is MGHRA, CDR2 YSYEKL. The CDR3 loop spans 15 amino acids. V trimming: 2 bases; J trimming: 5 bases; junction bases outside the gene matches: 2. DNA of the CDR3: TGCGCCAGCAGCCAACAGGGGGCGGATAATTCACCCCTCCACTTT. This sequence encodes CASSQQGADNSPLHF.

The CDR3, as DNA: TGTGCCAGCAGTGTCCGAGGACAGGGGATTGAGACCCAGTACTTC. Its translation is CASSVRGQGIETQYF. V and J are TRBV12-3 or TRBV12-4 and TRBJ2-5; 9 nucleotides agree with TRBD1. The CDR3 spans 15 residues. The junction had 9 bases not matched to a gene; V was cut back by 5 bases and J by 5 bases.

The chain couples TRBV6-1 to TRBJ2-3, with 8 nucleotides matching TRBD2. V was clipped by 6 bases and J by 6 bases; unmatched bases: 5. Germline V lookup: CDR1 MNHNS, CDR2 SASEGT. This CDR3 has 13 amino acids. CDR3 in amino acids: CASRPPGGDTQYF. Here the CDR3 DNA reads TGTGCCAGCAGACCTCCGGGGGGGGATACGCAGTATTTT.

The table lists this clonotype with a few counts. The genes are TRBV29-1 and TRBJ2-1; D ambiguous. Trimming cost V 3 bases and J 9 bases, with 15 bases left between them. The CDR3 is 13 amino acids. Germline V gives CDR1 SQVTM, CDR2 ANQGSEA. CDR3 DNA: TGCAGCGTTGAGACGAGTATCCGAGGTGAGCAGTTCTTC. This encodes CSVETSIRGEQFF.

This clonotype turned up a few times. The genes are TRBV11-2 and TRBJ2-5, with 8 bases aligning to TRBD2. The germline CDR1 and CDR2 sequences are SGHAT and FQNNGV. The length of the CDR3 is 17 residues. V was clipped by 1 base and J by 0 bases; unmatched bases: 7. Here the CDR3 DNA reads TGTGCCAGCAGCTTAGGTGCTCGCGGGGGGCACCAAGAGACCCAGTACTTC. It codes for CASSLGARGGHQETQYF.

V is TRBV20-1 and J is TRBJ2-7; 7 bases agree with TRBD2. The CDR3 is 13 amino acids. The germline V gene has CDR1 DFQATT and CDR2 SNEGSKA (reference sequence). The ends lost 3 bases at V and 2 bases at J; junction bases unmatched: 4. In nucleotides, the CDR3 is TGCAGTGCTAGTCCTCTAGCGGCCTACGAGCAGTACTTC. It specifies CSASPLAAYEQYF.

This clonotype appeared a few times. This chain uses TRBV12-3 or TRBV12-4 with TRBJ2-5; TRBD1 aligns across 9 bases. Losses at the gene ends were 6 bases for V and 6 bases for J; bases not matched to a gene: 14. This CDR3 is built from 16 residues. CDR3 loop: CASSRPGTGLRQTQYF. In nucleotides, the CDR3 is TGTGCCAGCAGCCGACCTGGGACAGGGCTACGACAGACCCAGTACTTC.

The gene calls are TRBV7-9 and TRBJ2-1; perhaps TRBD2 as D (7 bases). Trimming left V 6 bases short and J 13 bases short, with 22 bases between. The CDR3 is 14 amino acids. The germline CDR1 and CDR2 sequences are SEHNR and FQNEAQ (reference sequence). The CDR3 DNA reads TGTGCCAGCAGTGGAACAAGGGGGAGGGAGACCCAGTTCTTC. Its protein product is CASSGTRGRETQFF.

V gene TRBV3-1 combines with J gene TRBJ2-1; 7 bases line up with TRBD2. V gave up 0 bases and J gave up 3 bases; unmatched junction bases: 8. Germline lookup yields CDR1 LGHDT and CDR2 YNNKEL (reference sequence). The CDR3 length is 17 residues. The CDR3 DNA reads as TGTGCCAGCAGCCAAGATCGATGGCGGGGGAACTACAATGAGCAGTTCTTC. Translated: CASSQDRWRGNYNEQFF.

CDR3 protein: CASSPGLARRTDTQYF. CDR3 sequence (DNA): TGTGCCAGCAGCCCCGGACTAGCGAGACGCACAGATACGCAGTATTTT. The rearrangement joins TRBV6-5 to TRBJ2-3, with 9 bases fitting TRBD2. V shed 6 bases and J 1 base; nucleotides not matched to a gene: 8. Germline V gives CDR1 MNHEY, CDR2 SVGAGI. CDR3 length: 16 residues.

This clonotype was recorded a few times. The chain has TRBV11-2 and TRBJ1-6; perhaps TRBD1 as D (5 bases). Trimming pared 2 bases from V and 9 bases from J, leaving 23 bases between. From germline, CDR1 is SGHAT and CDR2 FQNNGV. CDR3 length equals 18 residues. CDR3 nucleotides: TGTGCCAGCAGCTTACTTTTTGGCGGGGACTTCAATAGTTCACCCCTCCACTTT. It is translated as CASSLLFGGDFNSSPLHF.

A few counts support this clonotype. This sequence joins TRBV5-1 and TRBJ2-1; 8 bases fit TRBD1. Germline CDR1 reads SGHRS; CDR2 reads YFSETQ. This CDR3 has 15 residues. V gave up 0 bases and J gave up 7 bases; unmatched junction bases: 6. The CDR3 spells CASSLGGTGGNEQFF. The DNA of the CDR3 is TGCGCCAGCAGCTTGGGCGGGACAGGCGGGAATGAGCAGTTCTTC.

The chain is built from TRBV4-1 and TRBJ1-6; maybe TRBD1 (6 bases). The V end was cut by 3 bases, the J end by 9 bases, with 9 bases between. Per the germline V gene, CDR1 is MGHRA and CDR2 is YSYEKL. The CDR3 is 13 amino acids. CDR3 nucleotides: TGCGCCAGCAGCCAGACACAGGGTTCACCCCTCCACTTT. Translated, it gives CASSQTQGSPLHF.

V is TRBV15 and J is TRBJ1-6; no firm D call. Germline-derived CDR1 and CDR2 are LNHNV and YYDKDF (reference sequence). Trimming took 3 bases from V and 8 from J, leaving 5 bases between them. The CDR3 has 12 amino acids. DNA of the CDR3: TGTGCCACCAGCAGCCCCTATTCACCCCTCCACTTT. It is translated as CATSSPYSPLHF.